The 16 T cell receptor beta chains listed next were all sequenced from one sample in a study of control samples from healthy donors and cancer patients. Produced via immunoSEQ multiplex PCR; TCRdb's table is partial and in-frame only. The data hold around 7,800 clones, with under 90% observed a single time. The material sequenced was PBMCs. All receptors derive from a man in his sixties or seventies with lung cancer.

The chain employs TRBV29-1 and TRBJ1-1; D gene uncertain. V lost 6 bases, J lost 4 bases, and 12 bases lay in between. This CDR3 spans 12 amino acids. Per germline, CDR1 SQVTM and CDR2 ANQGSEA. The CDR3 nucleotides are TGCAGCGTGTCCCCGGGTAGCACTGAAGCTTTCTTT. Translated: CSVSPGSTEAFF.

The rearrangement links TRBV30 to TRBJ1-3; D is unresolved. V lost 3 bases and J lost 0, with 12 bases in between. The CDR3 is made up of 15 amino acids. Germline assignment: CDR1 GTSNPN and CDR2 SVGIG (reference sequence). The CDR3 loop is CAWRSPQTSGNTIYF. Here the CDR3 DNA reads TGTGCCTGGAGGTCGCCTCAGACCTCTGGAAACACCATATATTTT.

The V call is TRBV27, the J call TRBJ1-6; D is unclear. Germline CDR1 is MNHEY and CDR2 is SMNVEV (reference sequence). Trimming removed 7 bases at V and 7 bases at J, with 17 bases between. The CDR3 totals 15 residues. This CDR3 is CASNPTRTGNSPLHF. The CDR3 DNA follows: TGTGCCAGCAACCCGACACGGACGGGAAATTCACCCCTCCACTTT.

The rearrangement joins TRBV30 to TRBJ2-5; tentatively, D is TRBD2 (6 bases). There are 13 residues in the CDR3. CDR1 is GTSNPN, CDR2 SVGIG, per germline (reference sequence). The V end was cut by 2 bases, the J end by 4 bases, with 11 bases between. The CDR3 reads CAWSPSAGETQYF. The CDR3 region has the DNA TGTGCCTGGAGTCCCTCAGCGGGAGAGACCCAGTACTTC.

The rearrangement links TRBV29-1 to TRBJ1-1; weak D call: TRBD1 (6 bases). CDR3 length equals 13 residues. With 4 bases removed from V and 0 bases from J, the gap between germline ends came to 9 bases. Germline CDR1 SQVTM, CDR2 ANQGSEA. CDR3 region: CSVGGGMNTEAFF. The CDR3 nucleotides are TGCAGCGTTGGAGGGGGTATGAACACTGAAGCTTTCTTT.

The CDR3 region has the DNA TGTGCCAGCAGCCCACAGGGAGCAGAAGATACGCAGTATTTT. Translation gives CASSPQGAEDTQYF. The J gene is TRBJ2-3, the V gene TRBV7-8; D might be TRBD1 (6 bases). From germline, CDR1 is SGHVS and CDR2 FQNEAQ. The CDR3 spans 14 residues. Trimming removed 5 bases at V and 5 bases at J, with 14 bases between.

The chain combines TRBV7-8 with TRBJ2-1; maybe TRBD1 (5 bases). Germline V gives CDR1 SGHVS, CDR2 FQNEAQ. The V gene lost 5 bases and the J gene lost 3 bases, with 14 bases spanning the gap. The CDR3 length is 15 residues. The CDR3 region is CASSTGGFYYNEQFF. Written as DNA, the CDR3 is TGTGCCAGCAGCACAGGTGGCTTCTACTACAATGAGCAGTTCTTC.

This clone was observed a few times. The CDR3 nucleotides read TGTGCCAGCAGTGAACAACTGGAAAGCTATGGCTACACCTTC. Protein product: CASSEQLESYGYTF. The chain uses TRBV2 and TRBJ1-2, with no clear D. This CDR3 is 14 amino acids long. Trimming removed 2 bases from V and 4 bases from J, with 11 bases in between. Germline lookup yields CDR1 SNHLY and CDR2 FYNNEI.

The chain combines TRBV7-9 with TRBJ1-1; no clear D. This CDR3 contains 15 residues. The V and J ends lost 1 base and 0 bases respectively, with 9 bases between them. Germline V CDR1 and CDR2: SEHNR, FQNEAQ (reference sequence). The CDR3 region is CASSLGPVMNTEAFF. DNA for the CDR3: TGTGCCAGCAGCTTAGGGCCAGTCATGAACACTGAAGCTTTCTTT. The full variable domain, completed using reference TRBV7-9 and TRBJ1-1, is DTGVSQNPRHKITKRGQNVTFRCDPISEHNRLYWYRQTLGQGPEFLTYFQNEAQLEKSRLLSDRFSAERPKGSFSTLEIQRTEQGDSAMYLCASSLGPVMNTEAFFGQGTRLTVV.

This chain joins TRBV7-2 and TRBJ2-1; 9 nucleotides agree with TRBD2. Trimming took 2 bases from V and 9 from J; bases not matched to a gene: 14. The CDR3 length is 17 residues. Looked up from germline, CDR1 is SGHTA and CDR2 is FQGNSA. The CDR3 loop reads CASSLSGGRALKSEQFF. The CDR3 DNA reads as TGTGCCAGCAGCTTATCCGGCGGGAGGGCTTTAAAAAGTGAGCAGTTCTTC.

The V and J genes are TRBV5-6 and TRBJ1-2, with D hard to call. This CDR3 has 15 residues. The V gene's germline CDR1 is SGHDT and CDR2 YYEEEE. V was shortened by 3 bases and J by 5 bases, with 17 bases between the two germline ends. CDR3 in amino acids: CASSSLTNEAYGYTF. DNA for the CDR3: TGTGCCAGCAGCTCGCTCACAAACGAAGCATATGGCTACACCTTC. Full variable domain (rest looked up from reference TRBV5-6 and TRBJ1-2): DAGVTQSPTHLIKTRGQQVTLRCSPKSGHDTVSWYQQALGQGPQFIFQYYEEEERQRGNFPDRFSGHQFPNYSSELNVNALLLGDSALYLCASSSLTNEAYGYTFGSGTRLTVV.

The chain couples TRBV19 to TRBJ2-3; D remains unclear. Trimming removed 1 base at V and 2 bases at J, with 4 bases between. Germline CDR1 and CDR2: LNHDA and SQIVND (reference sequence). The CDR3 has 13 amino acids. Here the CDR3 reads CASSIGFTDTQYF. In nucleotides, the CDR3 is TGTGCCAGTAGTATAGGATTCACAGATACGCAGTATTTT.

In its sample, this clone was seen once. V and J are TRBV6-2 or TRBV6-3 and TRBJ2-5; D possibly corresponds to TRBD2 (6 bases). The CDR3 sequence is 15 residues long. The germline gives CDR1 MNHEY, CDR2 SVGEGT. The V end was cut by 2 bases, the J end by 5 bases, with 15 bases between. The CDR3: CASSYGGASVETQYF. As DNA, the CDR3 is TGTGCCAGCAGTTACGGCGGGGCCTCGGTGGAGACCCAGTACTTC.

The chain recombines TRBV15 with TRBJ2-5; a weak D match, TRBD2 (5 bases). Germline V gene data show CDR1 as LNHNV and CDR2 as YYDKDF (reference sequence). The CDR3 sequence is 15 residues long. V shed 0 bases and J shed 2 bases, with 10 bases lying between them. CDR3 protein: CATSRDSGLQETQYF. The DNA for the CDR3 is TGTGCCACCAGCAGAGACTCGGGGTTACAAGAGACCCAGTACTTC.

The chain joins TRBV5-1 to TRBJ1-4; TRBD1 aligns across 7 bases. V was clipped by 4 bases and J by 3 bases; unmatched bases: 3. Per the germline V gene, CDR1 is SGHRS and CDR2 is YFSETQ. This CDR3 comprises 14 residues. The CDR3: CASSPGQPNEKLFF. CDR3 in DNA: TGCGCCAGCAGCCCGGGACAGCCTAATGAAAAACTGTTTTTT.

The J gene is TRBJ2-7, the V gene TRBV7-2, with TRBD2 matching 10 bases. The CDR3 is made up of 14 amino acids. Germline values: CDR1 SGHTA, CDR2 FQGNSA. The ends lost 4 bases at V and 9 bases at J; junction bases unmatched: 9. The chain's CDR3 is CASSSQLAGKVQYF. The CDR3 DNA reads TGTGCCAGCAGCTCCCAACTAGCGGGGAAGGTGCAGTACTTC.